This T cell receptor (beta chain) was identified in a study of shared clonotypes between healthy human individuals. This clone was seen once. Its antigen is not known. The germline CDR1 and CDR2 sequences are SGHRS and YFSETQ. Trimming took 4 bases from V and 2 from J; bases not matched to a gene: 17. CDR3 length: 20 amino acids. Study observations and caveats: For naive CD4 cells, 4.5% to 6.5% of clonotypes were shared across several donors.

A deep-level run was used for the assay. Some clones are missing from TCRdb's copy, which holds only in-frame ones; the method was immunoSEQ multiplex PCR. This table has around 990,000 clones, approximately 77% appearing once. V gene TRBV5-1 combines with J gene TRBJ2-7, with 14 bases matching TRBD2. The sequencing sample was made of memory CD4+ T cells from PBMCs. This sample's subset: CD45RA-negative fraction. The TCR comes from a man between 18 and 35 years old in good health. Some clones in this sample may be carry-over from other donors' samples. The CDR3 DNA follows: TGCGCCAGCAGCCGTGGGACCGGGACTAGCGGGAGCTCACATCCCTACGAGCAGTACTTC. Protein sequence: CASSRGTGTSGSSHPYEQYF.